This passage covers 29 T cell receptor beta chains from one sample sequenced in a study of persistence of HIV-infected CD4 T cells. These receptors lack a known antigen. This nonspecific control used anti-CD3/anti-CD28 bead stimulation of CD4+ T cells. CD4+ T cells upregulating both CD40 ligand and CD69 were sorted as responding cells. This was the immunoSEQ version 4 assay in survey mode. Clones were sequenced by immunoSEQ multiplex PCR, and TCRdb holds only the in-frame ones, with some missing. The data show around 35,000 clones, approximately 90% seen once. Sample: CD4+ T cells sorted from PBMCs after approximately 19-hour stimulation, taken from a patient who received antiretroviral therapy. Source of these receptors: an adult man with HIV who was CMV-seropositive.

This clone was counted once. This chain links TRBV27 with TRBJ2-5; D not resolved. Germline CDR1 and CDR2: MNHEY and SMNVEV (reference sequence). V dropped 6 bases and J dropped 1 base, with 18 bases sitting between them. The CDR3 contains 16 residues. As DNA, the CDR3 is TGTGCCAGCAGGATGGAAGGGTACCCTTTCCAAGAGACCCAGTACTTC. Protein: CASRMEGYPFQETQYF.

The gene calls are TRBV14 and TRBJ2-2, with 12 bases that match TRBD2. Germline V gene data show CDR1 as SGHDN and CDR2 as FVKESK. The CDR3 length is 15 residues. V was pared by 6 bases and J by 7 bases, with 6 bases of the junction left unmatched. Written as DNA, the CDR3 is TGTGCCAGCAGATTGACTAGCGGGAGATTCGGGGAGCTGTTTTTT. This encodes CASRLTSGRFGELFF.

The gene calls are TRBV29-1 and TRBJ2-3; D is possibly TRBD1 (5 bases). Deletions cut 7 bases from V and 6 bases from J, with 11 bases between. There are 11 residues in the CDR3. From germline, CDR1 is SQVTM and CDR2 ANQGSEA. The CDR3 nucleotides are TGCAGCGGGACAAACAGGGATACGCAGTATTTT. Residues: CSGTNRDTQYF.

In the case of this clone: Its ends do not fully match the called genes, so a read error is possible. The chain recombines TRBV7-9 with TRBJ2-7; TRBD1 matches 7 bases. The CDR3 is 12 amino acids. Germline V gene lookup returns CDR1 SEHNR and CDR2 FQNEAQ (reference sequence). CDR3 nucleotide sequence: TGTGCCAGCAGCTTAGGACAGGGCCCACCGGGGTTC. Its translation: CASSLGQGPPGF.

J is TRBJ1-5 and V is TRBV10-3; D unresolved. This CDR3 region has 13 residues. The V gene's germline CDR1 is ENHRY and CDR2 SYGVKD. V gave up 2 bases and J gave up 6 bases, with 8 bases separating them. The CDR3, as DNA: TGTGCCATCAGTGAGGGGGTACCTCAGCCCCAGCATTTT. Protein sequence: CAISEGVPQPQHF.

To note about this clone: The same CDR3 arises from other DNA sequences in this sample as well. CDR3 protein: CAWSGRGDQPQHF. Here the CDR3 DNA reads TGTGCCTGGAGTGGTAGAGGGGACCAGCCCCAGCATTTT. This chain uses TRBV30 with TRBJ1-5, with D possibly being TRBD1 (5 bases). CDR1 is GTSNPN and CDR2 is SVGIG in the germline V gene (reference sequence). CDR3 length: 13 residues. Trimming removed 1 base at V and 7 bases at J, with 11 bases between.

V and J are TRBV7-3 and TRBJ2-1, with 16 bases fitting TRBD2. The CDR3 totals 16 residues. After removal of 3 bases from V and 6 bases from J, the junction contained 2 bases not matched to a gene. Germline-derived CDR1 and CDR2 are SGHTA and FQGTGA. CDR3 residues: CASSLGLAGGGNEQFF. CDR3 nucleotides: TGTGCCAGCAGCTTGGGACTAGCGGGAGGGGGCAATGAGCAGTTCTTC.

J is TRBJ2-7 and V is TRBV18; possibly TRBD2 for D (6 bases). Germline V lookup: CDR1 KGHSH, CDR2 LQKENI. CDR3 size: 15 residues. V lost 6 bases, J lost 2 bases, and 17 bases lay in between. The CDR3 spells CASSPGGKVTYEQYF. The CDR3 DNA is TGTGCCAGCTCCCCCGGCGGGAAGGTAACCTACGAGCAGTACTTC.

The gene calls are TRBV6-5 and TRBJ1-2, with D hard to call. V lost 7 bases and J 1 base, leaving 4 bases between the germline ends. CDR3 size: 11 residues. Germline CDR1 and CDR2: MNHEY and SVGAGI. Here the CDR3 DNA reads TGTGCCAGCAAGGATAACTATGGCTACACCTTC. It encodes CASKDNYGYTF.

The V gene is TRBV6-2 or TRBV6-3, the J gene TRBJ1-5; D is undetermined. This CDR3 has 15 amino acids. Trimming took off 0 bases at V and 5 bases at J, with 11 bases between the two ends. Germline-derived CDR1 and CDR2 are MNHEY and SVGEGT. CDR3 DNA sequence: TGTGCCAGCAGTTACTCTGGCAGGAAGGATCAGCCCCAGCATTTT. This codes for CASSYSGRKDQPQHF.

CDR3 nucleotide sequence: TGCGCCAGCAGCTGGGGGACAGGGTCGTGGGGCACTGAAGCTTTCTTT. Amino acids: CASSWGTGSWGTEAFF. The V call is TRBV5-1, the J call TRBJ1-1, with 9 bases identical to TRBD1. Looked up from germline, CDR1 is SGHRS and CDR2 is YFSETQ. The CDR3 has 16 residues. J lost 4 bases, V lost 3 bases, and 10 bases had no gene match.

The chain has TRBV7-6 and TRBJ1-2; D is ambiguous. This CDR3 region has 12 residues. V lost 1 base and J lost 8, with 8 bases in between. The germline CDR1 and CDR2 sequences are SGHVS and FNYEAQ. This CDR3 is CASSLGQEGYTF. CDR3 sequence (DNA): TGTGCCAGCAGCTTAGGGCAGGAAGGCTACACCTTC. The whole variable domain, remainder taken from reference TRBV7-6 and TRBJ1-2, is GAGVSQSPRYKVTKRGQDVALRCDPISGHVSLYWYRQALGQGPEFLTYFNYEAQQDKSGLPNDRFSAERPEGSISTLTIQRTEQRDSAMYRCASSLGQEGYTFGSGTRLTVV.

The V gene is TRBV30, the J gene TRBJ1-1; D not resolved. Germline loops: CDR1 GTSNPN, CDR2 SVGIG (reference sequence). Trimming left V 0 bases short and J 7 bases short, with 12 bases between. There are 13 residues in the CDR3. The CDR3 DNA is TGTGCCTGGAGTGTACCGACGCCTCTTGAAGCTTTCTTT. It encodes CAWSVPTPLEAFF.

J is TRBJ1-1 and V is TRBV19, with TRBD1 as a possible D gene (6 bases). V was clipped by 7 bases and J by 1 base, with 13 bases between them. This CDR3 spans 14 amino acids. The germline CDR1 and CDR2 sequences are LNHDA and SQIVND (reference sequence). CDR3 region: CASTRTVRNTEAFF. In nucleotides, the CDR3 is TGTGCCAGTACCCGGACAGTTCGGAACACTGAAGCTTTCTTT.

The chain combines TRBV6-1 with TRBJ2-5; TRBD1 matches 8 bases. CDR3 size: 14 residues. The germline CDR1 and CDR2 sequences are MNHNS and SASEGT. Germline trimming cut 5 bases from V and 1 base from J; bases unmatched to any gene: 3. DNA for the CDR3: TGTGCCAGCAGTTCGGACAGGGTCCAAGAGACCCAGTACTTC. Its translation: CASSSDRVQETQYF.

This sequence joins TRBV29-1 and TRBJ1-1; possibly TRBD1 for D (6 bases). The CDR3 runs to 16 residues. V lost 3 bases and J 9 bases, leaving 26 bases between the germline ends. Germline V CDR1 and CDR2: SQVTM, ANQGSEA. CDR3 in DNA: TGCAGCGTTGAGGGACCCAACGACAGGACTAGTCTTCAAGCTTTCTTT. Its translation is CSVEGPNDRTSLQAFF.

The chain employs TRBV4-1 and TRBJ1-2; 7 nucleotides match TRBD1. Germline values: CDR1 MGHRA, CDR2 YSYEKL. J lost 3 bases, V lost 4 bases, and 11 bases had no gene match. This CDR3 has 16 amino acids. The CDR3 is CASSRNPEGAHYGYTF. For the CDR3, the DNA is TGCGCCAGCAGCCGCAACCCTGAGGGGGCACACTATGGCTACACCTTC.

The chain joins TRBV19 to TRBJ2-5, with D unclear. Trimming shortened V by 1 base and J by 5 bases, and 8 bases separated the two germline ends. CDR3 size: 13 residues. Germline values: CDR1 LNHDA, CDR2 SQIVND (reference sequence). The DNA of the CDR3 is TGTGCCAGTAGTATAGTCAAGAGGGAGACCCAGTACTTC. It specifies CASSIVKRETQYF. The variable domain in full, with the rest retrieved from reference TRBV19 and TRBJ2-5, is DGGITQSPKYLFRKEGQNVTLSCEQNLNHDAMYWYRQDPGQGLRLIYYSQIVNDFQKGDIAEGYSVSREKKESFPLTVTSAQKNPTAFYLCASSIVKRETQYFGPGTRLLVL.

CDR3: CASSLGTGISNQPQHF. The CDR3 DNA follows: TGTGCCAGCAGCTTGGGGACAGGAATCAGCAATCAGCCCCAGCATTTT. This rearrangement joins TRBV5-6 to TRBJ1-5, with 7 bases fitting TRBD1. Trimming took 0 bases from V and 1 from J; bases not matched to a gene: 4. Germline V gives CDR1 SGHDT, CDR2 YYEEEE. The CDR3 has 16 residues.

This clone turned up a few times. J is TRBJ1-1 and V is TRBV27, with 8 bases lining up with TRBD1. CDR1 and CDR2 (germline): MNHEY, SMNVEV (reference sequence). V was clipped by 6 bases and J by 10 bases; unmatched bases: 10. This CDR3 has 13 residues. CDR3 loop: CASRTDRVGRAFF. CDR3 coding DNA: TGTGCCAGCAGGACGGACAGGGTAGGGAGAGCTTTCTTT.

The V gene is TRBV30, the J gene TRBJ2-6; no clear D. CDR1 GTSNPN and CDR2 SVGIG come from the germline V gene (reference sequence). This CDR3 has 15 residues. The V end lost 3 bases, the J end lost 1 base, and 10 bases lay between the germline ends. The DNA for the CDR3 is TGTGCCTGGAGGGATTGGCGGTCTGGGGCCAACGTCCTGACTTTC. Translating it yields CAWRDWRSGANVLTF.

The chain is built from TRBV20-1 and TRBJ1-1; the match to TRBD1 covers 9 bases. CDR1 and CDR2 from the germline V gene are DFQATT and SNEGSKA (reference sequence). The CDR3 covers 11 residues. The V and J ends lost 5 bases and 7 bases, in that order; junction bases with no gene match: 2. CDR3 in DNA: TGCAGTGCTGGACAGGGGCATGAAGCTTTCTTT. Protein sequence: CSAGQGHEAFF.

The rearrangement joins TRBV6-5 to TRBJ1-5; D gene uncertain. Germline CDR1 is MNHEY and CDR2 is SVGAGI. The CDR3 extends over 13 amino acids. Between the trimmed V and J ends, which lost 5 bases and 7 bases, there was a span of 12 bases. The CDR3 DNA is TGTGCCAGCAGTCGCGCGGCAGGCCAGCCCCAGCATTTT. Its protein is CASSRAAGQPQHF.

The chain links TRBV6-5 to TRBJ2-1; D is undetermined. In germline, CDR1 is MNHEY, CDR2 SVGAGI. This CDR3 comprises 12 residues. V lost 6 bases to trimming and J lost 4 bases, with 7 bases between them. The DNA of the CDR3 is TGTGCCAGCAGCACACTTTACAATGAGCAGTTCTTC. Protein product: CASSTLYNEQFF.

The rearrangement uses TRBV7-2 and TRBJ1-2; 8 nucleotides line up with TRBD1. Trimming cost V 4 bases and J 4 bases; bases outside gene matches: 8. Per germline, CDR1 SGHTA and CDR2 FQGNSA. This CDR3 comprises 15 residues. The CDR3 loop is CASSSQGAGSYGYTF. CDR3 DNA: TGTGCCAGCAGCTCGCAGGGGGCAGGAAGCTATGGCTACACCTTC. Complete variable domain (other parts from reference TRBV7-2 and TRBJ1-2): GAGVSQSPSNKVTEKGKDVELRCDPISGHTALYWYRQSLGQGLEFLIYFQGNSAPDKSGLPSDRFSAERTGGSVSTLTIQRTQQEDSAVYLCASSSQGAGSYGYTFGSGTRLTVV.

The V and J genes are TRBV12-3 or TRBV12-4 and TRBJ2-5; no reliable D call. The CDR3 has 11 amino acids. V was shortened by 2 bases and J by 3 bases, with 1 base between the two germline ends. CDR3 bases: TGTGCCAGCAGTTTAAAAGAGACCCAGTACTTC. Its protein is CASSLKETQYF.

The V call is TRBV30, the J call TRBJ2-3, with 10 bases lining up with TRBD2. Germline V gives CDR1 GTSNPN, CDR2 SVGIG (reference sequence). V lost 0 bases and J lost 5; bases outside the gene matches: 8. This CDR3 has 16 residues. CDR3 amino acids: CAWSVPSGRAGDTQYF. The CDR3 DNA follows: TGTGCCTGGAGTGTACCGAGCGGGAGGGCGGGAGATACGCAGTATTTT. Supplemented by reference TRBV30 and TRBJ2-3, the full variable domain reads SQTIHQWPATLVQPVGSPLSLECTVEGTSNPNLYWYRQAAGRGLQLLFYSVGIGQISSEVPQNLSASRPQDRQFILSSKKLLLSDSGFYLCAWSVPSGRAGDTQYFGPGTRLTVL.

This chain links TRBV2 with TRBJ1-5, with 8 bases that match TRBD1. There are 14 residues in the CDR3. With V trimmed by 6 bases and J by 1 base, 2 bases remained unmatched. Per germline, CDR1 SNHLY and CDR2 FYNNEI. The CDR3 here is CASRGQESNQPQHF. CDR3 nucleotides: TGTGCCAGCAGGGGACAGGAAAGCAATCAGCCCCAGCATTTT.

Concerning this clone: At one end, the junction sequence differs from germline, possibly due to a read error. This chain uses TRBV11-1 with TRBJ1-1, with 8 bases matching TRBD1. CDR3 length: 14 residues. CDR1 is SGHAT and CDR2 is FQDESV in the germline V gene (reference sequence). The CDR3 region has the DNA TGTGCCAGCAGCCCAGGGGGCCGGAACACTGAAGTTTTCTTT. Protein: CASSPGGRNTEVFF. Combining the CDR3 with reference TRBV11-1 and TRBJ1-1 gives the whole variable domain EAEVAQSPRYKITEKSQAVAFWCDPISGHATLYWYRQILGQGPELLVQFQDESVVDDSQLPKDRFSAERLKGVDSTLKIQPAELGDSAMYLCASSPGGRNTEVFFGQGTRLTVV.